This T cell receptor (beta chain) was obtained from a study of tumor-infiltrating lymphocytes in primary liver carcinoma. Overall study context: Patients included men and women of 30 to 69 years. Samples returned roughly 3.65 to 8 million productive TCRbeta reads, a yield that was similar across tissue types.

TCR beta cDNA was reverse-transcribed from about 500 ng of total RNA. The reaction used a constant-region primer and ProtoScript II reverse transcriptase. Generation of the TCR beta libraries relied on three nested multiplex PCR rounds using slightly modified ARM-PCR. A C-beta reverse primer was combined with TRBV1-TRBV30 forward primers in the first two PCR rounds, and each round had about 10 cycles. MiXCR, run by TCRdb on the multiplex PCR reads, gives a single entry per CDR3 protein. The data contain about 300,000 distinct CDR3 sequences, less than 75% of them seen just once; the ten biggest clones take up about 8.4%. CDR1 and CDR2 from the germline V gene are MGHRA and YSYEKL. This CDR3 has 16 amino acids. General study findings and limits: The 250 largest clones made up significantly more of tumor than blood repertoires (p = 0.039).

As concerns this clonotype: The target antigen is unknown. A clone one base away is much larger, so this may be a read error.

RNA isolated from unsorted whole blood supplied the blood RNA, with germline DNA also extracted. The specimen was peripheral blood. The genes are TRBV4-1 and TRBJ1-2; D gene ambiguous. The sequence was obtained from a man aged 35 to 55 with primary liver carcinoma and hepatitis B virus infection. The CDR3 protein is CANSQDPQRSNYGYTF. The CDR3 DNA reads as TGCGCCAACAGCCAAGATCCCCAGCGATCTAACTATGGCTACACCTTC.